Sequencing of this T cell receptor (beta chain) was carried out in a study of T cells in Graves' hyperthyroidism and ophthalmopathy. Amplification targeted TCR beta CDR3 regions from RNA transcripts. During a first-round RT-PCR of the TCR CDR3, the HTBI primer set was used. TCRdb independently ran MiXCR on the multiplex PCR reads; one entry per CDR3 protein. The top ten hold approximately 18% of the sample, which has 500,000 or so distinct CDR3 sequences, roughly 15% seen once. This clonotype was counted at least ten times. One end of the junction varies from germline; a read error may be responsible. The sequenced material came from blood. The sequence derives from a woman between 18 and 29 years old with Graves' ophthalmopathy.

CDR3 sequence reads: CASSPRLAGGPRNF. The CDR3 bases are TGTGCCAGCAGCCCCCGGCTAGCGGGAGGGCCTAGGAACTTC. The chain couples TRBV28 to TRBJ2-7; the match to TRBD2 covers 12 bases. The CDR3 extends over 14 amino acids. The germline gives CDR1 MDHEN, CDR2 SYDVKM.